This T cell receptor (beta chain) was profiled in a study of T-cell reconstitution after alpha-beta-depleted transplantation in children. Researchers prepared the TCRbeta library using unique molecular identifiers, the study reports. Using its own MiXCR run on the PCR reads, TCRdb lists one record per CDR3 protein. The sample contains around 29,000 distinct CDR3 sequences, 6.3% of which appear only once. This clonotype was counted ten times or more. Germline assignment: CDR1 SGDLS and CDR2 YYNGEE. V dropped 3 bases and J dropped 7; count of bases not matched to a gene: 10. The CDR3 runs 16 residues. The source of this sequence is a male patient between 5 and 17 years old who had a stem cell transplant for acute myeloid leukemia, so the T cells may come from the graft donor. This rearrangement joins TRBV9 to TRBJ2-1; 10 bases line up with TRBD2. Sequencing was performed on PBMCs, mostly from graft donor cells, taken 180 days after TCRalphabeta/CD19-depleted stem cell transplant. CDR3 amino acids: CASSANLAGVKNEQFF. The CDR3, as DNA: TGTGCCAGCAGCGCCAATCTAGCGGGAGTCAAGAATGAGCAGTTCTTC.